This TCR beta chain was sequenced in a study of blood T cell repertoires in COVID-19. Overall study: The analysed material was cDNA or gDNA that came from T cells, B-cell-depleted T cells, or PBMCs.

Only in-frame clones appear in the TCRdb table, and some are missing; sequencing was by immunoSEQ multiplex PCR. The repertoire holds about 140,000 clones, with approximately 88% as singletons. V gave up 4 bases and J gave up 4 bases; unmatched junction bases: 4. The CDR3 runs 15 residues. In germline, CDR1 is SGHRS, CDR2 YFSETQ. The clonotype comes from an older man with acute or convalescent COVID-19. The chain couples TRBV5-1 to TRBJ2-1; 11 bases are shared with TRBD1. Sequencing input: peripheral blood. This chain's CDR3 is CASSPGQGEYNEQFF. In DNA, the CDR3 is TGCGCCAGCAGCCCGGGACAGGGGGAATACAATGAGCAGTTCTTC.